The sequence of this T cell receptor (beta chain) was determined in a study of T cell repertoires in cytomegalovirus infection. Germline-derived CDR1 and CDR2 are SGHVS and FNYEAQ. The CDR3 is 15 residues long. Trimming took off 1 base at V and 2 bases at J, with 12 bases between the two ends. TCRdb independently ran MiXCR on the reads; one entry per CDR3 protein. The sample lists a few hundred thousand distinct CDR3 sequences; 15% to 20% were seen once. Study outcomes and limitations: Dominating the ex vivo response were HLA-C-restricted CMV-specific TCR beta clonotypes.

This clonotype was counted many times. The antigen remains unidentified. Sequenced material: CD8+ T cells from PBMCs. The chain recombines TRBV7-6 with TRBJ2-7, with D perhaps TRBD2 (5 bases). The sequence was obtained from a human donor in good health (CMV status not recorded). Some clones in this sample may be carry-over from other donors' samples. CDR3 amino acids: CASSLVEGFAYEQYF. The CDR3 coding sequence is TGTGCCAGCAGCTTAGTCGAGGGCTTCGCCTACGAGCAGTACTTC.